This entry is about one T cell receptor (beta chain). The CDR3 runs 14 residues. After removal of 8 bases from V and 6 bases from J, the junction contained 6 bases not matched to a gene. The V gene's germline CDR1 is KGHSH and CDR2 LQKENI. Seattle patient enrollment occurred during active infection, with longitudinal follow-up thereafter. The sample originates from a study of blood T cell repertoires in COVID-19. Sequenced by immunoSEQ multiplex PCR; TCRdb stores in-frame clones only, minus some. The repertoire has 150,000 to 200,000 clones, 84% of them found once; the top ten carry about 2.5%. The specimen was peripheral blood. The clonotype was recovered from a woman older than 75 with COVID-19, enrolled during active disease. V gene TRBV18 combines with J gene TRBJ1-4, with 10 bases fitting TRBD1. CDR3 nucleotides: TGTGCCAGCACGACAGGGGGCGCGGATGAAAAACTGTTTTTT. The encoded protein is CASTTGGADEKLFF.